This TCR beta chain appears in the sequencing data of a study of Graves' ophthalmopathy and Graves' hyperthyroidism (dated by TCRdb to the late 2010s). With regard to the full study: Peripheral blood was collected at initial diagnosis, prior to any treatment. TCR beta repertoire signatures were used to distinguish Graves' ophthalmopathy from Graves' hyperthyroidism and to predict progression to ophthalmopathy. In total, 135 blood samples were TCR-sequenced: around 42 ophthalmopathy, over 70 hyperthyroidism and some 17 hyperthyroidism-to-ophthalmopathy patients. To explore V-J signatures distinguishing ophthalmopathy from hyperthyroidism, a discovery set of around 97 patients (fewer than 45 ophthalmopathy, some 57 stable hyperthyroidism) was enrolled. For independent validation, a separate cohort was made up of about 18 hyperthyroidism patients plus 17 patients who later progressed from hyperthyroidism to ophthalmopathy. In a handful of hyperthyroidism patients, the T-cell repertoire of thyroid tissue was compared with the T-cell repertoire of blood. Once sampling was done, hyperthyroidism patients were given methimazole at a starting dose of 30 mg daily, while ophthalmopathy patients were given high-dose intravenous methylprednisolone. For training and testing, the 110 or so patients in the discovery cohort were randomly divided in a 7:3 ratio.

General conclusions and limits of the study: In cross-validation, the 13-signature model distinguished ophthalmopathy from stable hyperthyroidism with more than 85% sensitivity and roughly 81% specificity, while in the test set the corresponding values were about 79% and 69%. Most expanded thyroid clonotypes with frequency above 0.001 were also detected in blood, suggesting blood repertoires may reflect the thyroid immune response. No statistical method was used to predetermine the sample size, and group allocation was not hidden from the investigators. In validation, the model predicted ophthalmopathy progression with about 70% sensitivity and roughly 72% specificity; some twelve predicted patients were CT-confirmed with GO in a median of 6.5 months.

For repertoire sequencing, the TCR beta CDR3 regions were amplified from RNA transcripts. A first-round RT-PCR used HTBI primers with the Qiagen OneStep RT-PCR kit, followed by a second-round multiplex PCR, size selection and purification. Libraries were sequenced on an Illumina HiSeq2000 using paired-end 100 bp reads. The published analysis was carried out like this. Reads were processed with SOAPnuke, discarding reads with adapters, uncalled bases, mean Phred below 15, or no exact constant-primer or identifier match. High-quality paired reads were merged with COPE v1.2.5. Each unique nucleotide sequence was defined as a clonotype, and clonotypes were aligned to IMGT TRB V, D and J references with MiTCR v1.1. Analysis was restricted to V-J combinations with a frequency above 0.0001, which covered 99.2% of repertoires. For each V-J combination, a TCR clonal expansion and chaos score was defined as F50 clonal expansion divided by the chaos observed in the TCRdist matrix. Features were reduced by Welch's t-statistics and random forest to over ten V-J combinations, which fed a naive Bayes classifier. The Morisita-Horn index was used to measure how similar the thyroid and blood repertoires were. Starting from the raw public reads, TCRdb applied fastp trimming at Q25, assembled clones with MiXCR and retained in-frame beta chains. Rows matching on CDR3 protein sequence are summarized as one entry with the most common DNA and genes. The V and J calls and clone size are TCRdb's, not the authors'. The sample has hundreds of thousands of distinct CDR3 sequences on record, 22% of them singletons. The ten largest clones add up to approximately 7% of the sample.

Stable hyperthyroidism was defined as no progression to ophthalmopathy within 18 months of follow-up. Hyperthyroidism patients were newly diagnosed, were aged 18 to 65 years, and had a disease duration under 2 months. Anyone with other autoimmune diseases, uncontrolled infections, pregnancy or lactation was excluded from the study. Diagnosis relied on clinical symptoms, serum thyroxine, TRAb, thyroid ultrasound and orbital computed tomography. Using Ficoll-Paque density gradient centrifugation, PBMCs were isolated from roughly 9.2 ml of fresh peripheral blood. Total RNA was extracted with Trizol reagent and quality-checked on an Agilent 2100 Bioanalyzer. V is clipped by 7 bases and J by 7 bases, and the sequence between their germline boundaries is 18 bases long. The CDR3 runs 14 amino acids, cysteine and phenylalanine included. Just CDR3 DNA is preserved here, 42 bases in frame from base 1. About this clonotype itself: Its antigen is unknown. Within one base of it there is no much larger clone, and no base qualities were kept.

This clonotype originated in a woman under 30 with stable Graves' hyperthyroidism. Some clones in this sample may be carry-over from other donors' samples. Donor details come from another sample of the same person, matched by shared clones. The sequence joins TRBV12-3 or TRBV12-4 to TRBJ2-3, with a tentative D gene TRBD1 over 7 matching bases. The sample comprised peripheral blood. The DNA reads as follows: TGTGCCAGCACCTCGCAGGGGGGCTCATATACGCAGTATTTT. Its protein product is CASTSQGGSYTQYF.